This T cell receptor (beta chain) was observed in a study of OX40 agonist ivuxolimab in advanced cancers. This CDR3 region has 15 residues. V lost 6 bases and J lost 2; bases outside the gene matches: 10. The germline V gene encodes CDR1 SQVTM and CDR2 ANQGSEA. Sequenced by immunoSEQ multiplex PCR; TCRdb stores in-frame clones only, minus some. The table records roughly 80,000 clones, approximately 89% of them present only once. The clonotype originates from an adult with an advanced solid tumor such as melanoma, head and neck, liver or kidney cancer. The sequencing here drew on CD4+ or CD8+ T cells sorted from blood, taken in a trial of the OX40 agonist ivuxolimab. V usage is TRBV29-1 and J usage is TRBJ2-7; TRBD2 matches at 10 bases. CDR3 sequence reads: CSVLASGGPPYEQYF. The CDR3 DNA is TGCAGCGTCCTGGCTAGCGGGGGACCACCCTACGAGCAGTACTTC.